The source of this TCR beta chain is a study of somatic mutations in cytotoxic T cells in rheumatoid arthritis. Study in general: Patient blood was drawn as 30 ml EDTA; the draw came right after diagnosis and before any treatment. Some V beta antibody-stained T-cell populations were flow-sorted at nearly 100% purity, including V beta1+ cells sequenced for TCRB.

Profiling relied on immunoSEQ multiplex PCR, and the TCRdb table lists in-frame clones only, not all of them. The table has 6,300 or so clones, approximately 80% seen once. The CDR3 contains 13 residues. Trimming removed 4 bases at V and 2 bases at J, with 8 bases between. Germline assignment: CDR1 MNHEY and CDR2 SMNVEV (reference sequence). Purity of the CD4+ and CD8+ cells, isolated by positive magnetic bead selection, was checked by flow cytometry. Sequenced here: CD8+ T cells sorted from blood, sampled at a follow-up visit. The clonotype was recovered from a woman between 65 and 79 years old with rheumatoid arthritis. This chain connects TRBV27 to TRBJ1-1; the D gene is possibly TRBD1 (6 bases). This CDR3 is CASSWDTNTEAFF. The CDR3 coding sequence is TGTGCCAGCAGTTGGGACACTAACACTGAAGCTTTCTTT.